This paragraph reports one T cell receptor (beta chain). Its antigen is still unknown. CDR3 length equals 14 residues. V lost 10 bases and J lost 2, with 17 bases in between. Germline V lookup: CDR1 SEHNR, CDR2 FQNEAQ (reference sequence). This sample is part of a study of CD8 T cells in Susac syndrome. While serving as controls, healthy donors were matched for age and sex. CD8+ and CD4+ T cells were negatively isolated; TEMRA cells were FACS-enriched. Study-wide findings and caveats: As acknowledged by the study, its TCR sequencing and HLA analysis included a relatively small number of individuals.

It was with random hexamers that roughly 0.45 to 1 ug RNA was reverse transcribed. Amplification of TCR beta CDR3 across 54 Vbeta and 13 Jbeta was performed with immunoSEQ multiplex PCR. TCRdb redid the calling of the immunoSEQ multiplex PCR reads with MiXCR, one entry per CDR3 protein. The sample lists some 90,000 distinct CDR3 sequences; approximately 92% were seen once. This chain uses TRBV7-9 with TRBJ2-5; D call uncertain. The TCR originated in a human donor in good health. The sample consisted of CD8+ T cells from PBMCs. CDR3 DNA: TGTGCCACGTCACAACATGACCCTCAAGAGACCCAGTACTTC. It is translated as CATSQHDPQETQYF.